Below, one T cell receptor (beta chain) is given with its context. Its antigen remains unidentified. High-throughput TCR beta sequencing covered peripheral CD8+ and CD4+ T cells. Patients having Susac syndrome satisfied recently defined diagnostic criteria for definite or probable disease. This specimen belongs to a study of CD8 T cells in Susac syndrome. General study findings and limits: In Susac syndrome, the CD4+ T cell repertoires did not show clonal expansion.

From germline, CDR1 is SGDLS and CDR2 YYNGEE. The CDR3 has 12 amino acids. Trimming took 1 base from V and 7 from J, leaving 8 bases between them. Reverse transcription of about 0.5 to 1 ug RNA was carried out with random hexamers. Amplification of TCR beta CDR3 across 54 Vbeta and 13 Jbeta was performed with immunoSEQ multiplex PCR. A single record per CDR3 protein comes from TCRdb applying MiXCR to the immunoSEQ multiplex PCR reads. The table shows some 250,000 distinct CDR3 sequences, with 90% to 96% occurring only once. The J gene is TRBJ1-2, the V gene TRBV9; D is possibly TRBD1 (5 bases). This TCR was recovered from a human donor with Susac syndrome. What was sequenced was CD4+ T cells from PBMCs. CDR3 sequence reads: CASSVIGAGYTF. The CDR3 nucleotides read TGTGCCAGCAGCGTAATTGGGGCTGGCTACACCTTC.